Below are 2 T cell receptor beta chains sequenced from a single sample in a study of blood T cells in healthy people across ages. Next came a second PCR, run for about 7 to 12 cycles, which used a sample-barcoded 5' primer along with a J-beta primer mix. TCRdb independently ran MiXCR on the 5' RACE reads; one entry per CDR3 protein. The sample has 500,000 to 700,000 distinct CDR3 sequences, less than 35% seen once. Sequencing used blood. These receptors all come from an elderly woman in good health.

Only a few counts were recorded for this clonotype. This rearrangement joins TRBV5-1 to TRBJ2-1; D might be TRBD1 (5 bases). Germline CDR1 SGHRS, CDR2 YFSETQ. V gave up 0 bases and J gave up 8 bases, with 9 bases separating them. The CDR3 is 13 amino acids. CDR3 protein: CASSLVRGYEQFF. As DNA, the CDR3 is TGCGCCAGCAGCTTGGTTAGGGGTTATGAGCAGTTCTTC.

This rearrangement joins TRBV2 to TRBJ1-4, with a possible D match to TRBD1 (5 bases). CDR1 is SNHLY, CDR2 FYNNEI, per germline. The CDR3 consists of 20 residues. V was trimmed by 6 bases and J by 0 bases, leaving 26 bases between them. For the CDR3, the DNA is TGTGCCAGCAGCCGAAGGGGCTGGGGGGACCCTGAAACAACTAATGAAAAACTGTTTTTT. This encodes CASSRRGWGDPETTNEKLFF. Variable domain in full (rest from reference TRBV2 and TRBJ1-4): EPEVTQTPSHQVTQMGQEVILRCVPISNHLYFYWYRQILGQKVEFLVSFYNNEISEKSEIFDDQFSVERPDGSNFTLKIRSTKLEDSAMYFCASSRRGWGDPETTNEKLFFGSGTQLSVL.